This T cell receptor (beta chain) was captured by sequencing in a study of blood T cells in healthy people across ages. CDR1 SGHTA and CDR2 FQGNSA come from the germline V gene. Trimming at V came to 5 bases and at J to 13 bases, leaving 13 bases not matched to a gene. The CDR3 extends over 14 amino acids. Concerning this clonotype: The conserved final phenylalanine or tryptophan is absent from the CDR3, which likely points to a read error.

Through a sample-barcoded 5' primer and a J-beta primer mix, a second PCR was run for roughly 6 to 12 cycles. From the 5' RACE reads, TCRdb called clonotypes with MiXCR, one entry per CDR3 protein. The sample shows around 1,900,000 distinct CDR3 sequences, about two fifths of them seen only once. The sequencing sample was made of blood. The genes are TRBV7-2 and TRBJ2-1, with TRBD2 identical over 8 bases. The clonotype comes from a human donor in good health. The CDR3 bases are TGTGCCAGCAGCCCCGGGGGGGCGTTGAAAGAACAGTTCTTG. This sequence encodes CASSPGGALKEQFL.